The 3 T cell receptor beta chains below all came from one sample that was sequenced in a study of shared clonotypes between healthy human individuals. Terminally differentiated effector memory CD45RA+ cells were excluded from the naive CD8 cells, which were CD45RO-negative and positively selected for CCR7. The data were produced by immunoSEQ multiplex PCR, yet TCRdb's version contains in-frame clones alone and is incomplete. In the table there are hundreds of thousands of clones, more than 85% of which are singletons. Source material: naive CD8+ T cells sorted from blood. The receptors come from a man aged 30 to 45 in good health.

This clone was detected only once. The chain joins TRBV30 to TRBJ1-1; D is ambiguous. Germline assignment: CDR1 GTSNPN and CDR2 SVGIG (reference sequence). The CDR3 runs 14 residues. Trimming removed 4 bases at V and 0 bases at J, with 12 bases between. CDR3 nucleotides: TGTGCCTGGAACCCCCGCGGGTTGAACACTGAAGCTTTCTTT. Its protein is CAWNPRGLNTEAFF.

The chain combines TRBV5-1 with TRBJ2-7, with D maybe TRBD2 (9 bases). The CDR3 runs to 22 residues. Germline assignment: CDR1 SGHRS and CDR2 YFSETQ. Trimming shortened V by 4 bases and J by 4 bases, and 39 bases separated the two germline ends. CDR3 nucleotide sequence: TGCGCCAGCAGCCTATCGGACAGGGAGGAAAGAACTAGCGGGCCGGAGGTGTACGAGCAGTACTTC. Translation gives CASSLSDREERTSGPEVYEQYF. Full variable domain (outside the CDR3, taken from reference TRBV5-1 and TRBJ2-7): KAGVTQTPRYLIKTRGQQVTLSCSPISGHRSVSWYQQTPGQGLQFLFEYFSETQRNKGNFPGRFSGRQFSNSRSEMNVSTLELGDSALYLCASSLSDREERTSGPEVYEQYFGPGTRLTVT.

A remark on this clone: The sample contains more than one DNA sequence encoding this CDR3. The chain uses TRBV10-3 and TRBJ2-7; D unclear. V shed 1 base and J shed 5 bases, with 6 bases lying between them. CDR1 and CDR2 (germline): ENHRY, SYGVKD. The CDR3 is 12 residues long. The CDR3 DNA reads TGTGCCATCAGTGAGTTAGGTAACGAGCAGTACTTC. It codes for CAISELGNEQYF.